This T cell receptor (beta chain) was identified during a study of patients and donors after allogeneic stem cell transplantation. V lost 0 bases to trimming and J lost 3 bases, with 12 bases between them. From germline, CDR1 is MNHEY and CDR2 SVGAGI. The CDR3 contains 15 residues. TCRdb re-called the RT-PCR reads through MiXCR, storing one row per CDR3 protein. The data show hundreds of thousands of distinct CDR3 sequences, 15% to 20% seen once. The chain uses TRBV6-5 and TRBJ2-7; D is perhaps TRBD1 or TRBD2 (5 bases each). The sample consisted of blood, either unsorted or a sorted T cell fraction (not recorded which). This receptor was taken from a human donor who was either an allogeneic HSCT recipient or a stem cell or donor lymphocyte infusion donor (not recorded which). It is not recorded whose cells these are; they may come from a transplant donor. CDR3 protein: CASSYSRGPSYEQYF. As DNA, the CDR3 is TGTGCCAGCAGTTACTCACGGGGACCAAGCTACGAGCAGTACTTC.